The clone carrying this T cell receptor (beta chain) was counted between two and nine times. What it recognizes is unknown. The data stem from a study of blood T cells in healthy people across ages. Study-wide points: As age increased, TCR beta diversity per million T cells fell in a roughly linear fashion. Whereas aged donors had fewer naive CD4+ cells, long-lived donors had more of them and higher diversity.

CDR1 and CDR2 (germline): LNHNV, YYDKDF (reference sequence). V dropped 5 bases and J dropped 0 bases, with 10 bases sitting between them. CDR3 size: 15 residues. A J-beta primer mix and a sample-barcoded 5' primer were used in a second PCR of about 7 to 11 cycles. MiXCR, applied by TCRdb to the 5' RACE reads, yields one record per CDR3 protein. The sample yields 1.5 million to 2 million distinct CDR3 sequences, 34% seen once. The clonotype comes from a woman in her thirties in good health. The source material was blood. The chain has TRBV15 and TRBJ1-4; D gene unclear. The DNA of the CDR3 is TGTGCCACCAGCCCGGACGGTGCAACTAATGAAAAACTGTTTTTT. This sequence encodes CATSPDGATNEKLFF.